This T cell receptor (beta chain) was retrieved from a study of cytomegalovirus exposure and HLA in healthy donors. 60 Vbeta and 13 Jbeta primers were used in PCR. The data were produced by immunoSEQ multiplex PCR, yet TCRdb's version contains in-frame clones alone and is incomplete. The sample lists some 110,000 clones, 71% occurring once. The CDR3 is 18 amino acids. From germline, CDR1 is MDHEN and CDR2 SYDVKM. V was trimmed by 2 bases and J by 5 bases, leaving 25 bases between them. Sequences were obtained from PBMCs. The TCR comes from a female donor in good health and CMV-seronegative. The rearrangement joins TRBV28 to TRBJ2-7, with D possibly matching TRBD1 (6 bases). This CDR3 is CASSLPTGMGTGRHEQYF. CDR3 DNA: TGTGCCAGCAGTTTACCAACCGGGATGGGAACAGGGCGGCACGAGCAGTACTTC. Full variable domain (outside the CDR3, taken from reference TRBV28 and TRBJ2-7): DVKVTQSSRYLVKRTGEKVFLECVQDMDHENMFWYRQDPGLGLRLIYFSYDVKMKEKGDIPEGYSVSREKKERFSLILESASTNQTSMYLCASSLPTGMGTGRHEQYFGPGTRLTVT.